The T cell receptor (beta chain) under discussion was sequenced for a study of cytomegalovirus exposure and HLA in healthy donors listed by TCRdb under 2017. Regarding the research as a whole: According to an earlier analysis of a few hundred of the donors, 150 million to 200 million T cells yielded over 100 million unique TCR beta sequences and about 300 Gb of sequence data. An earlier analysis of around 580 of the donors used high-throughput TCR beta sequencing to judge whether each TCR beta V gene segment behaved as functional or pseudogenic. Alongside the repertoire data, information on donor age, sex, ethnicity and CMV serostatus was compiled. The number of typed donors differed by locus: about 629-630 for A, B, C, DRB1 and DQB1; 500 to 550 for DQA1; over 600 for DPA1; and some 450 for DPB1. An early release that covered approximately 600 HLA-typed donors contained 250 to 350 gigabases of sequencing data and tens of millions of unique TCR sequences. High-throughput TCR immunosequencing, statistical association of individual TCRs with disease status, and machine learning were combined to predict cytomegalovirus infection status. HLA typing included class I and class II loci at four-digit resolution. The study aimed to test whether signatures of past pathogen exposure could be identified by cataloging public T cell receptors. In addition to the first cohort of 500 to 850 subjects, a separate validation cohort of 120 different subjects was used. The T cell repertoires of 666 subjects were profiled by immunosequencing and related to cytomegalovirus serostatus. In a later analysis, previously published TCR beta repertoires from 666 donors were re-analyzed and high-resolution HLA genotyping was added so that TCR occurrence patterns could be studied. A later genetic analysis used genome-wide SNP genotypes for 398 of the 666 donors, treating that subset as a discovery cohort. All discovery cohort repertoires had been generated using a single sequencing platform. The genetic ancestry cluster associated with self-reported Caucasian donors included about four fifths of the 300 to 400 genotyped donors. The later analysis used no new phenotypic data to find candidate immune exposures, relying instead on TCR beta sequences and their occurrence across donors. About 5 DR-DQ haplotypes were handled as single units for association and clustering, since linkage in the cohort was strong. On average, around 230,000 unique TCR beta nucleotide sequences were sequenced per donor among a few hundred genotyped donors of the cohort, with 15% to 20% of those sequences being non-productive. What the work shows at the level of the full study, not this receptor alone: Some 15 rarely observed V segments, including chromosome 9 orphons, were excluded from the earlier analysis of almost 600 of the donors because counts were too low. Presence/absence analyses assumed roughly uniform sequencing depth across donors, an assumption that may not hold. A later analysis found that most CMV-associated TCR beta chains appeared HLA-restricted, with HLA associations seemingly driven largely by CMV exposure. According to a later genetic analysis, donors in an Asian-associated ancestry cluster had fewer N-insertions in productive TCRs than the roughly 700-donor mean. In an earlier analysis of 587 of the donors, most TCR beta V segments appeared in productive rearrangements about 90% or about 30% of the time, broadly matching IMGT annotations. Several of the top co-occurrence clusters appeared to be linked to parvovirus B19, influenza, CMV and Epstein-Barr virus, according to a later analysis. In the study, approximately 160 TCR beta chains were listed as associated with cytomegalovirus. At a false discovery rate of 0.05, a later analysis linked some 18,000 TCR beta sequences to specific HLA alleles. In a later analysis, TCR association rates were found to vary across HLA loci, with the most associated TCRs seen for DRB1 alleles and the fewest for HLA-C alleles. The authors suggested that the approach could potentially be generalized to other disease states and immunological phenotypes. The only immune exposure information available for the cohort was CMV serostatus. A later genetic analysis associated a missense DCLRE1C variant with V-gene and J-gene trimming of TCR beta chains, and an independent cohort replicated the association. Because HLA typing was unavailable for some donors at each locus, only the typed subset was used in association tests. A further reported finding was that TCR beta sequences accurately predicted the HLA-A and HLA-B alleles for most subjects in the first cohort. When HLA alleles, especially DR and DQ, strongly co-occurred, TCR associations were difficult to assign to individual alleles. The classifier was reported to diagnose cytomegalovirus status with high specificity and sensitivity in both the original cohort and the validation cohort. Correlated functional status among segregating V segments might be attributable to linkage disequilibrium, but an unknown experimental factor could not be ruled out. A few of the identified cytomegalovirus-associated TCR beta chains were confirmed in vitro to be specific for cytomegalovirus antigens. Most TCR sequences were seen in very few donors, while some public TCRs were found in many individuals. A later analysis found that HLA-associated TCR beta chains were more clonally expanded and had lower generation probabilities than equally common non-associated chains. The sequencing pipeline was judged likely to have produced a cluster of highly shared sequence variants as a technical artifact. This cohort had only TCR beta chains sequenced, and the lack of alpha or paired-chain data limited which features could be detected.

Libraries were built with the immunoSEQ multiplex PCR assay. The multiplex PCR relied on a mix of 60 forward primers for TCR Vbeta segments and 13 reverse primers for TCR Jbeta segments. Amplification of the CDR3 region of rearranged TCR beta genes was performed with a multiplex PCR assay on genomic DNA. The Illumina HiSeq System was used to sequence the amplified TCR beta libraries as 87-base-pair reads. As for the authors' bioinformatics: Across the 670 or so repertoires, a later analysis counted approximately 83 million unique TCR beta chains, roughly 11 million of which were shared by at least two donors. A nearest-neighbor algorithm error-corrected the raw reads and collapsed the reads into unique sequences, merging closely related sequences to remove PCR and sequencing errors. V, D and J gene segments were assigned by aligning CDR3 sequences to IMGT reference sequences. For a sequence to be retained, a match of at least six nucleotides to both a V gene segment and a J gene segment was required. Rearrangements were classified as productive when the CDR3 lacked stop codons and remained in frame with V and J, and all other rearrangements were classified as non-productive. CDR3 was defined according to IMGT convention as the region running from the second conserved V-encoded cysteine to the conserved J-encoded phenylalanine. In an earlier analysis of roughly 610 of the donors, sequences lacking an unambiguous match to a single V gene segment were excluded. An earlier analysis of fewer than 750 of the donors classified V segments as functional when productive rearrangements were above 56.7% and as segregating when the standard deviation between donors was above 5%. A statistical classification framework was built to diagnose cytomegalovirus status from the catalog of TCR beta chain sequences. In a later analysis, TCR nucleotide sequences were compared against IMGT/GENE-DB human TR gene sequences so that V and J genes could be assigned. The TCRdist pipeline was used in a later analysis to assign CDR3 sequences and most-parsimonious VDJ recombination scenarios. In a later analysis, every TCR beta chain was defined by the combination of its CDR3 amino acid sequence and its V-gene family, and reads without a unique V-gene family were dropped. In a later analysis, 450 to 600 highly shared, low-generation-probability nucleotide sequences were removed to address suspected cross-contamination and a sequencing artifact. In a later analysis, a clonal expansion index was calculated for each public chain from normalized within-repertoire ranks of inferred template counts. Generation probabilities in a later analysis came from a VDJ recombination model fitted to out-of-frame rearrangements, and those results were checked against IGoR. A later analysis scored TCR-TCR, TCR-HLA and TCR-CMV co-occurrence with hypergeometric tests, applying a repertoire-size bias correction to TCR pairs. False discovery rates were estimated in a later analysis by permuting HLA or CMV assignments 20 times. In a later analysis, co-occurring TCRs were grouped with DBSCAN, and TCRdist sequence similarity was added when clustering was performed within HLA-allele-positive subsets. Repertoires with fewer than 30,000 or more than 120,000 public chains were left out of co-occurrence clustering, as were a few repertoires with anomalous nucleotide sharing. As stored in TCRdb, this immuneACCESS dataset retains in-frame rearrangements with V and J assigned. A fraction of the clones does not appear; measured against another copy, unresolved V genes explain less than half of the discrepancy, and the remainder lacks a known reason. Clone size and the V and J calls come from that table; the DNA yielded D and trimming. The sample table shows approximately 180,000 clones, and 70% to 85% are seen once. Clones ranked in the top ten supply roughly 1.4% of the sample.

Worth noting for this clone: Its antigen is not yet known. No base quality information exists; no much larger clone differs at one position.

The cohort comprised approximately 700 healthy bone marrow donors. Cohort members were all nominally healthy when sampled, although unrecorded immune exposures were likely present. The donor was CMV seropositive and belonged to the group of 250 to 300 seropositive cohort members. Every donor gave a peripheral blood sample, and the peripheral blood mononuclear cells from that sample were used for TCR beta sequencing. The Qiagen DNeasy Blood Extraction Kit was used to extract genomic DNA from the blood cell samples. The sequence came from a woman in her thirties in good health and CMV-seropositive. Sequencing was carried out using PBMCs.

The CDR3 has the sequence CASTSGGQVYNEQFF. The DNA sequence follows: TGCGCCAGCACCTCCGGCGGACAGGTATACAATGAGCAGTTCTTC. The chain is assembled from TRBV5-1 and TRBJ2-1; 7 bases in between match TRBD1. V and J are trimmed by 6 bases and 4 bases, and the gene matches miss 10 bases of the junction. Its CDR3 holds 15 amino acids, cysteine through phenylalanine. The kept DNA is CDR3 alone, 45 bases in frame from the first base. Per the germline V gene, SGHRS is the CDR1 and YFSETQ is the CDR2.